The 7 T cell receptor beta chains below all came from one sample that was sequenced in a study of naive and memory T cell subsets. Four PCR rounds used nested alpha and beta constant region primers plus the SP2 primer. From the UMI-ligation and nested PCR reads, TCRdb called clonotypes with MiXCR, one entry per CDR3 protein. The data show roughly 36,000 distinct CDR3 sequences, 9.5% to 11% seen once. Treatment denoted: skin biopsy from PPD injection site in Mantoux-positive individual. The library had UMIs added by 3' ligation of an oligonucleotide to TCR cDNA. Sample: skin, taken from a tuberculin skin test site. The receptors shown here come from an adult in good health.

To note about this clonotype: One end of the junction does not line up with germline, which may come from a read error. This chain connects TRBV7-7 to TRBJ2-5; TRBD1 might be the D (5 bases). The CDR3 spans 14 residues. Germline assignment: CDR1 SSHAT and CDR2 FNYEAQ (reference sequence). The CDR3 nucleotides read TGTGCTAGCAGCTTAACAGGACACCAAGAGACCCAGTACTTC. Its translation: CASSLTGHQETQYF. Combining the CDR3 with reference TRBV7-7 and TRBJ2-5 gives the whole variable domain GAGVSQSPRYKVTKRGQDVTLRCDPISSHATLYWYQQALGQGPEFLTYFNYEAQPDKSGLPSDRFSAERPEGSISTLTIQRTEQRDSAMYRCASSLTGHQETQYFGPGTRLLVL.

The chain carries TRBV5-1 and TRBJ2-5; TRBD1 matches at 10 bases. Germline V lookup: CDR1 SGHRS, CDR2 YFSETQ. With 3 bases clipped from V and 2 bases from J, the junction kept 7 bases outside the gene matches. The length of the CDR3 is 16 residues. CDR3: CASSSGLDRGQETQYF. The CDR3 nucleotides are TGCGCCAGCAGCTCCGGGTTGGACAGGGGGCAAGAGACCCAGTACTTC.

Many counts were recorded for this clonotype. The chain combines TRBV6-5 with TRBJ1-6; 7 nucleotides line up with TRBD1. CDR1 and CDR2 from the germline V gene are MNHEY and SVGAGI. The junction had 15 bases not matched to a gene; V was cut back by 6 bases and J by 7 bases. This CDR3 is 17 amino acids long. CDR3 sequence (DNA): TGTGCCAGCAGACACGCCCAGTTGACAGGGTCCAATTCACCCCTCCACTTT. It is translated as CASRHAQLTGSNSPLHF.

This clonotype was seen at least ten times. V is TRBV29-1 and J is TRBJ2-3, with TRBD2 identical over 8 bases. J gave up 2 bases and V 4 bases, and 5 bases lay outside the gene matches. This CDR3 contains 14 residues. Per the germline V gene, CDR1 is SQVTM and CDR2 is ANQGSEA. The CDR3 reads CSVAGGAFTDTQYF. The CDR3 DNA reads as TGCAGCGTTGCCGGGGGGGCCTTCACAGATACGCAGTATTTT.

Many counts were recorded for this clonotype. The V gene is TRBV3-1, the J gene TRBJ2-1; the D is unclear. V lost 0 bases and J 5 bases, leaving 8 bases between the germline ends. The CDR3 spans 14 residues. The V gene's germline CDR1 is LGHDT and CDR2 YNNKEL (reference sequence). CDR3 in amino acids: CASSQDHPNNEQFF. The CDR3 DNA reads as TGTGCCAGCAGCCAAGACCATCCCAACAATGAGCAGTTCTTC.

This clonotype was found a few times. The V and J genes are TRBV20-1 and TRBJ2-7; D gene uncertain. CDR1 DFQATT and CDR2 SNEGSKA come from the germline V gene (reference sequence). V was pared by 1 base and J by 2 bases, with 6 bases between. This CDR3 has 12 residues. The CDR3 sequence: CSARGSTYEQYF. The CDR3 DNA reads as TGCAGTGCTAGAGGCAGTACCTACGAGCAGTACTTC.

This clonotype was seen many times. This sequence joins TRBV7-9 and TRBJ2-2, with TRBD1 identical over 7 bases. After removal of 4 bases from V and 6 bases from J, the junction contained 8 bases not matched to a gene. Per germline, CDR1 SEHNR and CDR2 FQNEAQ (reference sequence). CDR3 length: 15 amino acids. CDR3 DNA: TGTGCCAGCAGCTCGCCGACAGGGACGGCCGGGGAGCTGTTTTTT. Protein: CASSSPTGTAGELFF.